Sequencing of this TCR beta chain was carried out in a study of T-cell reconstitution after alpha-beta-depleted transplantation in children. This clonotype turned up a few times. A library of TCRbeta sequences, prepared with unique molecular identifiers, was generated. Each CDR3 protein is one row after TCRdb ran MiXCR on the PCR reads. This table holds about 980,000 distinct CDR3 sequences, around 30% found once. CDR1 is LGHNA and CDR2 is YNFKEQ in the germline V gene. V lost 1 base to trimming and J lost 0 bases, with 10 bases between them. This CDR3 is built from 16 residues. Sample: PBMCs, mostly from graft donor cells, taken 360 days after TCRalphabeta/CD19-depleted stem cell transplant. J is TRBJ2-1 and V is TRBV4-2; D remains ambiguous. This TCR came from a boy in the first two years of life who had a stem cell transplant for SCID, so the T cells may come from the graft donor. This CDR3 reads CASSQVARSSYNEQFF. The CDR3 nucleotides are TGTGCCAGCAGCCAAGTAGCCCGGAGCTCCTACAATGAGCAGTTCTTC.